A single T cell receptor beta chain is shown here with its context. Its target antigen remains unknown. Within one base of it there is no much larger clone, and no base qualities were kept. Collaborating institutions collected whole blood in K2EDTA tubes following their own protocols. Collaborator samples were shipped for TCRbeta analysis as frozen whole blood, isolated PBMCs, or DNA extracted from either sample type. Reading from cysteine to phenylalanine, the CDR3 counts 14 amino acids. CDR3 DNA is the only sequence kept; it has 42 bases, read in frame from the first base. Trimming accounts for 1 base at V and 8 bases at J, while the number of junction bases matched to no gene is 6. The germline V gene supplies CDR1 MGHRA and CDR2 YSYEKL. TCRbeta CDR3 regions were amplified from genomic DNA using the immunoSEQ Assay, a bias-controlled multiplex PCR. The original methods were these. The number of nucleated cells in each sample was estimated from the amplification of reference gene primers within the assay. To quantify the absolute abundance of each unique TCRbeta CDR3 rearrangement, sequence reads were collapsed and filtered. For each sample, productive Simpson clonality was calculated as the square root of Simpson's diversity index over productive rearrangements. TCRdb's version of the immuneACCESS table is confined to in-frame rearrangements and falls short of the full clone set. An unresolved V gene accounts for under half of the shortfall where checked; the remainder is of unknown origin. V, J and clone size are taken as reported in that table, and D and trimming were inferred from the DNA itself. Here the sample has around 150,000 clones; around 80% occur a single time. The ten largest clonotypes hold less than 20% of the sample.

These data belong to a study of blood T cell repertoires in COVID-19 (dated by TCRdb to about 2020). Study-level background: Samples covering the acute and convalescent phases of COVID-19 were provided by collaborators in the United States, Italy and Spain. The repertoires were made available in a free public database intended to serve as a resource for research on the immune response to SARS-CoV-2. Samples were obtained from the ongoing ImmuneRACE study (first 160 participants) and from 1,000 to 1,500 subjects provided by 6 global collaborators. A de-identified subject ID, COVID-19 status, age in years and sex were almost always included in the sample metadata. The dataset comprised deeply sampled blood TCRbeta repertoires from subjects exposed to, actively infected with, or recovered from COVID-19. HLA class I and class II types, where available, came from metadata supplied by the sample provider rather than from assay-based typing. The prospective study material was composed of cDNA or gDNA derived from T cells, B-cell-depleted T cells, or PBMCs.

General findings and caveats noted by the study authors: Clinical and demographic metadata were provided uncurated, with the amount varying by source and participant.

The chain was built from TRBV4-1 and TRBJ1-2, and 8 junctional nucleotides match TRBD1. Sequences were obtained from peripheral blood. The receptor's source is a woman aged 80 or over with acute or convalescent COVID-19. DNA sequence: TGCGCCAGCAGCCAAGGGGGACAGGACGGCGGCTACACCTTC. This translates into CASSQGGQDGGYTF.